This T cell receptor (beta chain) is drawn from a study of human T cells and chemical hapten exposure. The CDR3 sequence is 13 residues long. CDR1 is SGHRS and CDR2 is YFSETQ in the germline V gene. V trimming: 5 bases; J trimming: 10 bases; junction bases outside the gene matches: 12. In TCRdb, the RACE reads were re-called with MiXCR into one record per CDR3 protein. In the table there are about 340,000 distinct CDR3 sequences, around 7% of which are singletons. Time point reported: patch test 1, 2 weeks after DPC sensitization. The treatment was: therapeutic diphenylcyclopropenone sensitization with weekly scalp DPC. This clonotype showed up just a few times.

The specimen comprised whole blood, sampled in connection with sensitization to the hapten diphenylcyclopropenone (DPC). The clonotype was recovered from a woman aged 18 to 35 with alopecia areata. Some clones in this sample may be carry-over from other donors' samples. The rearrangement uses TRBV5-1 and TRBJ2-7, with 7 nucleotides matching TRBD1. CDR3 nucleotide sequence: TGCGCCAGCAGACGAAACCGGGACAGCATACAGTACTTC. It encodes CASRRNRDSIQYF.